This is a list of T cell receptor beta chains from one sample in a study of post-analysis software for immune sequencing data. TCRdb recomputed calls from the PCR reads with MiXCR, one row per CDR3 protein. This sample yields approximately 570,000 distinct CDR3 sequences, of which 44% are seen a single time; roughly 1.7% belongs to the top ten. The sequencing input was blood. These receptors were obtained from a girl between 10 and 17 years old with multiple sclerosis. The CDR3 runs from the conserved cysteine through the conserved F or W.

TRBJ2-4,TRBV3-1,16,CASSPHRGWTKNIQYF
TRBJ2-7,TRBV6-6,17,CASSYSTQTGVKDEQYF
TRBJ2-5,TRBV28,13,CASSLPKRETQYF
TRBJ2-6,TRBV6-1,19,CASRKARGNKSSGANVLTF
TRBJ2-1,TRBV27,14,CASSLMGGQNEQFF
TRBJ2-3,TRBV7-9,20,CASSTGGWREAFSSTDTQYF
TRBJ2-3,TRBV6-5,16,CASTSPWTTSTDTQYF
TRBJ2-3,TRBV7-8,15,CASSLAERRTDTQYF
TRBJ2-7,TRBV7-2,14,CASSFGQGYYEQYF
TRBJ2-3,TRBV7-2,16,CASSRRQGRVLDTQYF
TRBJ2-3,TRBV7-3,14,CASTPGGVTDTQYF
TRBJ2-7,TRBV27,14,CASSRAWGRDEQYF
TRBJ2-6,TRBV6-5,16,CASSRLGLSGANVLTF
TRBJ2-1,TRBV7-6,14,CASSSSGGVNEQFF
TRBJ2-7,TRBV7-2,16,CASSDPWTGDSYEQYF
TRBJ2-7,TRBV20-1,14,CSAIARAGRYEQYF
TRBJ2-7,TRBV10-2,16,CASSELRVSGSYEQYF
TRBJ2-6,TRBV6-5,18,CASSSIRDRGYGANVLTF
TRBJ2-7,TRBV6-5,14,CASTSTEGSYEQYF
TRBJ1-1,TRBV12-3/TRBV12-4,16,CASSSPRHSGNTEAFF
TRBJ1-4,TRBV15,16,CATSRDRAGGQEKLFF
TRBJ2-3,TRBV6-5,15,CASSYSPGFRDTQYF
TRBJ2-7,TRBV12-3/TRBV12-4,14,CASSWGTSLREQYF
TRBJ2-7,TRBV4-1,13,CASSQAPGLEQYF
TRBJ1-1,TRBV20-1,13,CSAAPGQLGGAFF
-,TRBV12-3/TRBV12-4,16,CASSLEGSIVTYEQYF
TRBJ2-4,TRBV9,16,CASSPGTNVAKNIQYF
TRBJ1-2,TRBV4-1,14,CASSRAVIVDGYTF
TRBJ1-2,TRBV5-4,14,CASTPSGGPYGYTF
TRBJ2-7,TRBV3-1,16,CASSQAHPGLSYEQYF
TRBJ1-2,TRBV12-3/TRBV12-4,13,CASSVAGGYGYTF
TRBJ2-1,TRBV2,16,CASSETAGGTYNEQFF
TRBJ2-3,TRBV7-8,14,CATRVSTGEDTQYF
TRBJ2-1,TRBV29-1,13,CSADRNQGDEQFF
TRBJ2-1,TRBV5-1,13,CASSWDRGNEQFF
TRBJ2-7,TRBV5-1,14,CASSRSRGPYEQYF
TRBJ1-2,TRBV12-3/TRBV12-4,14,CASTPSGSLYGYTF
TRBJ2-5,TRBV5-5,13,CASSDGDRETQYF
TRBJ2-1,TRBV20-1,12,CSARGGYDEQFF
TRBJ1-1,TRBV5-1,14,CASSLWREDTEAFF
TRBJ2-4,TRBV20-1,18,CSARDQGQGGLAKNIQYF
TRBJ2-3,TRBV5-5,15,CASSYSSGPTDTQYF
TRBJ2-5,TRBV11-2,16,CASSSPRTGGTETQYF
TRBJ2-7,TRBV13,14,CASRRGGFSYEQYF
TRBJ2-3,TRBV13,15,CASSSYGQGNLTQYF
TRBJ2-5,TRBV29-1,13,CSVKGQHQETQYF
TRBJ2-7,TRBV20-1,16,CSAKDLGLAGVREQYF
TRBJ2-1,TRBV29-1,15,CSVEILATSYNEQFF
TRBJ2-7,TRBV10-2,18,CASSEVDNALAFFYEQYF
TRBJ2-1,TRBV7-2,15,CASSGGVGVYNEQFF
TRBJ1-2,TRBV9,12,CASSRTDYGYTF
TRBJ2-5,TRBV12-3/TRBV12-4,13,CASGPPGEETQYF
TRBJ2-5,TRBV7-9,16,CASRATGGLRKETQYF
TRBJ2-7,TRBV10-2,14,CASNTPAGGLEQYF
TRBJ1-1,TRBV6-5,11,CASSYSRVSFF
TRBJ1-2,TRBV27,14,CATHRGGRNYGYTF
TRBJ2-7,TRBV6-6,15,CASSTGGTRNYEQYF
TRBJ2-7,TRBV29-1,15,CSVILPGQGSYEQYF
TRBJ2-1,TRBV10-3,15,CAISGVGLASNEQFF